The sequence of this T cell receptor (beta chain) was determined in a study of PD-1 blockade in classical Hodgkin lymphoma. Every one of the patients relapsed after autologous stem cell transplantation (brentuximab vedotin exposure was variable). Magnetic negative selection purified CD4+ T cells from thawed PBMCs. Classifying best responses yielded complete response, partial response or progressive disease. Notes on the study in general: Sources of repertoire differences remain undefined, possibly disease activity or prior therapy. At C4D1, TCR diversity had climbed significantly for CD4+ cells, though not for CD8+ cells. The study found complete responders had baseline diversity similar to newly diagnosed patients.

To note about this clone: Its cognate antigen is unknown.

Clones were sequenced by immunoSEQ multiplex PCR, and TCRdb holds only the in-frame ones, with some missing. The repertoire holds 13,000 or so clones, around four fifths seen once, with more than 1.5% in the top ten. V lost 5 bases and J lost 2; bases outside the gene matches: 8. Germline V gene lookup returns CDR1 LNHDA and CDR2 SQIVND (reference sequence). The CDR3 extends over 18 amino acids. The TCR was taken from a human donor with classical Hodgkin lymphoma. Sequenced here: CD4+ T cells from blood, sampled at baseline. The chain employs TRBV19 and TRBJ2-3; 15 bases agree with TRBD2. In nucleotides, the CDR3 is TGTGCCAGTAGTGGGACTAGCGGGGGGTTAGCTCCCACAGATACGCAGTATTTT. This translates into CASSGTSGGLAPTDTQYF.